The rows below give T cell receptor beta chains drawn from one sample of a study of CD8+ T cells in alopecia areata. Repertoires were generated with immunoSEQ multiplex PCR, while TCRdb's copy carries only in-frame clones and drops some. The sample has roughly 120,000 clones, more than 45% seen once. Sequenced here: CD4+ T cells sorted from blood, sampled at week 4, from a patient treated with tofacitinib. Receptors originate from a human donor with alopecia areata. CDR3s include the opening cysteine and the closing phenylalanine or tryptophan. The D gene is left open where the match is weak. Size values are once, few and many counts, or a class for expanded clones, and some rows have none.

CDR3 length: 14
J gene: TRBJ1-5
clone size: few
V gene: TRBV29-1
D gene: -
CDR3 DNA: TGCAGCGTTAGGGACGGTGGGAGCAATCAGCCCCAGCATTTT
CDR3 protein: CSVRDGGSNQPQHF

CDR3 length: 15
J gene: TRBJ1-2
clone size: -
V gene: TRBV5-6
D gene: -
CDR3 DNA: TGTGCCAGCAGCCCAGAAGGGGGTCGGGGCTATGGCTACACCTTC
CDR3 protein: CASSPEGGRGYGYTF

CDR3 length: 12
J gene: TRBJ2-7
clone size: few
V gene: TRBV30
D gene: -
CDR3 DNA: TGTGCCTGGAGCGACCCAGATTACGAGCAGTACTTC
CDR3 protein: CAWSDPDYEQYF

CDR3 length: 14
J gene: TRBJ1-4
clone size: many
V gene: TRBV25-1
D gene: -
CDR3 DNA: TGTGCCAGCAGTCCCCACGGGGTCGGCAGGTACCTGTTTTTT
CDR3 protein: CASSPHGVGRYLFF

CDR3 length: 18
J gene: TRBJ2-2
clone size: few
V gene: TRBV7-3
D gene: -
CDR3 DNA: TGTGCCAGCAGCTTAAAGACGCCAGGGATTTCGAACACCGGGGAGCTGTTTTTT
CDR3 protein: CASSLKTPGISNTGELFF

CDR3 length: 15
J gene: TRBJ2-4
clone size: -
V gene: TRBV29-1
D gene: TRBD1
CDR3 DNA: TGCAGCGTGCTTAGACAGGGGGTTTCCAAAAACATTCAGTACTTC
CDR3 protein: CSVLRQGVSKNIQYF

CDR3 length: 14
J gene: TRBJ2-1
clone size: few
V gene: TRBV29-1
D gene: -
CDR3 DNA: TGCAGCGTTGAAACACAGGGAGGGGGCAATGAGCAGTTCTTC
CDR3 protein: CSVETQGGGNEQFF

CDR3 length: 12
J gene: TRBJ1-2
clone size: -
V gene: TRBV30
D gene: -
CDR3 DNA: TGTGCCTGGAGTCGGAACAACTATGGCTACACCTTC
CDR3 protein: CAWSRNNYGYTF

CDR3 length: 15
J gene: TRBJ2-3
clone size: once
V gene: TRBV5-1
D gene: TRBD1
CDR3 DNA: TGCGCCAGCAGCTTGGAAACAGGGGGCCCTGATACGCAGTATTTT
CDR3 protein: CASSLETGGPDTQYF

CDR3 length: 13
J gene: TRBJ2-1
clone size: -
V gene: TRBV7-9
D gene: -
CDR3 DNA: TGTGCCAGCAGGAAGGCTCTGGGGGATGAGCAGTTCTTC
CDR3 protein: CASRKALGDEQFF

CDR3 length: 15
J gene: TRBJ1-2
clone size: few
V gene: TRBV19
D gene: -
CDR3 DNA: TGTGCCAGTGCCCGGACAGTCTCTACTAACTATGGCTACACCTTC
CDR3 protein: CASARTVSTNYGYTF

CDR3 length: 13
J gene: TRBJ2-2
clone size: -
V gene: TRBV2
D gene: -
CDR3 DNA: TGTGCCAGCAGGGCTAGCGAGACCGGGGAGCTGTTTTTT
CDR3 protein: CASRASETGELFF

CDR3 length: 13
J gene: TRBJ2-3
clone size: few
V gene: TRBV7-3
D gene: -
CDR3 DNA: TGTGCCAGCAGTCCCCCTAGAGCAGATACGCAGTATTTT
CDR3 protein: CASSPPRADTQYF

CDR3 length: 15
J gene: TRBJ2-1
clone size: -
V gene: TRBV7-8
D gene: TRBD2
CDR3 DNA: TGTGCCAGCAGCTTAGCAGGTCTAGCGGGCAATGAGCAGTTCTTC
CDR3 protein: CASSLAGLAGNEQFF

CDR3 length: 12
J gene: TRBJ1-1
clone size: few
V gene: TRBV29-1
D gene: -
CDR3 DNA: TGCAGCGTTGACGTGCGGGGAGGGGAAGCTTTCTTT
CDR3 protein: CSVDVRGGEAFF

CDR3 length: 15
J gene: TRBJ2-2
clone size: few
V gene: TRBV25-1
D gene: -
CDR3 DNA: TGTGCCAGCAGTGCACAGGGAGGAAGCACCGGGGAGCTGTTTTTT
CDR3 protein: CASSAQGGSTGELFF

CDR3 length: 14
J gene: TRBJ1-1
clone size: few
V gene: TRBV29-1
D gene: -
CDR3 DNA: TGCAGCGTGAAGGGATCGGGGCAAAACACTGAAGCTTTCTTT
CDR3 protein: CSVKGSGQNTEAFF